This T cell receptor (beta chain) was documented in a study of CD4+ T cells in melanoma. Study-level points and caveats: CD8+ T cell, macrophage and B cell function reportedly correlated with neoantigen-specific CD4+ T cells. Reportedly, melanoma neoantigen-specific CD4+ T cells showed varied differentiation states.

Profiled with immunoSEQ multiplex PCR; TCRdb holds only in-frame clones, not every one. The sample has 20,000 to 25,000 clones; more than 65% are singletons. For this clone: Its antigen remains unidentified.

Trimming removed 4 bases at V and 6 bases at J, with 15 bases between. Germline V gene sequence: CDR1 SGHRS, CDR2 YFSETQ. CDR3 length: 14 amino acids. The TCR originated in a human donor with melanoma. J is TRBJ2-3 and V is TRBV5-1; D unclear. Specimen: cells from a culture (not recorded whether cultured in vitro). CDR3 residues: CASSIVGVADTQYF. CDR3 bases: TGCGCCAGCAGCATAGTGGGTGTGGCGGATACGCAGTATTTT.